This TCR beta chain was sequenced in a study of blood T cell repertoires in COVID-19. Study information: The United States, Italy and Spain provided the acute and convalescent COVID-19 samples. The cDNA or gDNA used as material had been derived from T cells, B-cell-depleted T cells, or PBMCs.

V was pared by 3 bases and J by 4 bases, with 7 bases between. The CDR3 runs 12 residues. Germline CDR1 reads GTSNPN; CDR2 reads SVGIG (reference sequence). How the authors handled the data: Quantification of nucleated cells was approximated via reference gene primer amplification. Method: immunoSEQ multiplex PCR; TCRdb's copy keeps in-frame clones and lacks some. D and trimming come from the DNA, and the V and J calls and clone size come from that table. The repertoire holds 110,000 to 150,000 clones, with 70% to 90% as singletons. The TCR sequence derives from a woman aged 55-69 years with acute or convalescent COVID-19. V gene TRBV30 combines with J gene TRBJ1-5, with D possibly being TRBD1 (5 bases). Sequencing was performed on peripheral blood. As DNA, the CDR3 is TGTGCCTGGAGCGGGGGGAATCAGCCCCAGCATTTT. It codes for CAWSGGNQPQHF.